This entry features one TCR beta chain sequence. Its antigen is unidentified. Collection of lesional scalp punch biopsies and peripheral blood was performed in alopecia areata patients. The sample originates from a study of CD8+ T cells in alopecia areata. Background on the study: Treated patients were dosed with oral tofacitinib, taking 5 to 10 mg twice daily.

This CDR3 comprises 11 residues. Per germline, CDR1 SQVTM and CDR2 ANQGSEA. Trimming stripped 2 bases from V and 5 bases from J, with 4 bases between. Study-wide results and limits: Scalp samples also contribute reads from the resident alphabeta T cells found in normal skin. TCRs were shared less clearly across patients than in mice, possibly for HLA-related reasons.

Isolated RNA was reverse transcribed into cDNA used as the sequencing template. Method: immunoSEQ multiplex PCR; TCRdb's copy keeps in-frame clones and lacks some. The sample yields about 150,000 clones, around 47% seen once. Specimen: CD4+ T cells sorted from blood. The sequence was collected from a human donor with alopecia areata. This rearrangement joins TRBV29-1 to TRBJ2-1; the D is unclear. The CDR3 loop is CSVERHNEQFF. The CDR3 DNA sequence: TGCAGCGTTGAAAGGCACAATGAGCAGTTCTTC.